Listed below are T cell receptor beta chains from one sample, sequenced in a study of identical twins. TCRdb used MiXCR to reprocess the 5' RACE reads, holding one entry per CDR3 protein. The table shows approximately 700,000 distinct CDR3 sequences, with 6% to 6.5% occurring only once. Sequencing was carried out using naive T cells sorted from blood. These receptors originate from a man between 18 and 29 years old in good health. The conserved cysteine and the conserved F or W are not part of the CDR3 here. A D gene is named only where the DNA matches it firmly.

v_call d_call cdr3_aa
TRBV20-1 TRBD2 SARGDPGLAGGRVF
TRBV5-1 TRBD2 ASSLAVGGPSYEQY
TRBV12-3/TRBV12-4 TRBD2 ASSPPGLAGDSGANVLT
TRBV28 - ASSASIGFYNSPLH
TRBV19 TRBD1 ASSKPDRELDTQY
TRBV28 - ASTRTGEQETQY
TRBV20-1 - SASYGGPKNEKLF
TRBV4-3 - ASSQNWRAVQETQY
TRBV29-1 - SVGTTVNEQF
TRBV5-1 - ASSLATSSFSYEQY
TRBV5-1 TRBD1 ASSLDSPGGGEKLF
TRBV19 TRBD2 ASRSGTSIDEQF
TRBV20-1 - SASPRITEAF
TRBV10-3 - AISGQDQETQY
TRBV5-6 - ASSLGPRPGEKLF
TRBV20-1 - SVNTENTDTQY
TRBV27 - ASSYLPRVYNEQF
TRBV11-2 - ASSSQGSVSPLH
TRBV20-1 - SASRPDSNTYEQY
TRBV12-3/TRBV12-4 TRBD2 ASRGGTNEQY
TRBV4-3 TRBD2 ASSLLQAGGHEQY
TRBV7-9 - ASRPREYNEQF
TRBV3-1 TRBD2 ASSHDPAGSADTQY
TRBV11-2 - ASSLLGVGQY
TRBV5-6 - ASSLGHTRYNEQF
TRBV15 - ATNTLLAGEAF
TRBV12-3/TRBV12-4 - ASSLNRNTDTQY
TRBV7-2 TRBD1 ASSLAATGTGGNGYT
TRBV5-6 - ASSFWTAQETQY
TRBV11-2 - ASSLDPRLGVAYNEQF
TRBV5-6 - ASSLFPSVTQETQY
TRBV29-1 - SVEVSGANVLT
TRBV5-1 - ASTRGLAVNTGELF
TRBV11-2 TRBD2 ASSPSPGGGHTQETQY
TRBV6-5 - ASSYTSPGATEAF
TRBV5-1 - ASSLVLEGGEKQY
TRBV9 TRBD1 ASSPRTGDSTDTQY
TRBV20-1 TRBD2 SASLHASEYRDSGSEQF
TRBV6-5 TRBD2 ASSFPRLAGVQETQY
TRBV12-3/TRBV12-4 - ASSPEGGWVTEAF
TRBV4-2 - ASSQGLASNQPQH
TRBV29-1 - SVKPTGATNEKLF
TRBV28 - ASSLSPGAADEQY
TRBV27 - ASSMGGTEAF
TRBV5-1 - ASRFPGRGNTEAF
TRBV28 TRBD1 ASSLEGQVNTEAF
TRBV27 - ASSTDTLVWF
TRBV11-1 TRBD2 ASSSPAVSGAGPPYEQY
TRBV5-5 - ASSLAGDMVGTQY
TRBV6-2/TRBV6-3 - ASSYGRGFHGELF
TRBV7-8 - ASSLGWDRKELF
TRBV5-1 - ASSLAQGYEQY
TRBV4-1 - ASSQGLLLEQF
TRBV5-1 - ASSTGQATRLNNEQF
TRBV7-2 TRBD2 ASSGGLAFYEQY
TRBV20-1 - SAVQGVQF
TRBV10-3 - AISDQGRFTEAF